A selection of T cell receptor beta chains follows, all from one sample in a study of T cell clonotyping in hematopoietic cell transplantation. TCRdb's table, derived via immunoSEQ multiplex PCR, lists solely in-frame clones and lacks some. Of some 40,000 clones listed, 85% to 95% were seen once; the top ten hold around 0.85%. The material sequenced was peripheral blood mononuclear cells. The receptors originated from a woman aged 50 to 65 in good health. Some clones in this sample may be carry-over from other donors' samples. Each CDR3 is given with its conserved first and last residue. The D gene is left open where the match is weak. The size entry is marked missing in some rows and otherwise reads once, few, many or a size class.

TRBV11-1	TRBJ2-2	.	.	TGTGCCAGCAGCTTCGACAGCTCGAACACCGGGGAGCTGTTTTTT	CASSFDSSNTGELFF
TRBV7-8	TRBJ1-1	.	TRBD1	TGTGCCAGCAGCTCCCGGGACAGGCGTTCGGGCGAAGCTTTCTTT	CASSSRDRRSGEAFF
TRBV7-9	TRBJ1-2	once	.	TGTGCCAGCAGCTTAGCGGGCAGCAACTATGGCTACACCTTC	CASSLAGSNYGYTF
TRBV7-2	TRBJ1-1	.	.	TGTGCCAGCAGCTTAACCAGACACTACACTGAAGCTTTCTTT	CASSLTRHYTEAFF
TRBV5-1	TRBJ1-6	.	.	TGCGCCAGCAGCTCTTACGGCTCCTATAATTCACCCCTCCACTTT	CASSSYGSYNSPLHF
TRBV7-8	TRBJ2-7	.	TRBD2	TGTGCCAGCAGCTTGGGGGGAGGGAACTACGAGCAGTACTTC	CASSLGGGNYEQYF
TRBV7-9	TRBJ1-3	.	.	TGTGCCAGCAGCTTATTGGCGACCTCTGGAAACACCATATATTTT	CASSLLATSGNTIYF
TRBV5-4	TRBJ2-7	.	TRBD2	TGTGCCAGCAGTTCGCCTAGCGGAAGGGAGCAGTACTTC	CASSSPSGREQYF
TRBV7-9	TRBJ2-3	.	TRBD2	TGTGCCAGCAGCTTAGGAGTTGCGGGGGGCACAGATACGCAGTATTTT	CASSLGVAGGTDTQYF
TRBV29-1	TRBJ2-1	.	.	TGCAGCGTTGGGGGGACGGTCAGGGGTTCATACAATGAGCAGTTCTTC	CSVGGTVRGSYNEQFF
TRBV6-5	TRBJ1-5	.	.	TGTGCCAGCAGTAGCGCACTTAGCAATCAGCCCCAGCATTTT	CASSSALSNQPQHF
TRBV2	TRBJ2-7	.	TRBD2	TGTGCCAGCAGTGAAGCGCTTCGGGGGGTCTCCGAGCAGTACTTC	CASSEALRGVSEQYF
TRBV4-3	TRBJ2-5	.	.	TGCGCCAGCAGCCAAGATCGAGGCGTGGCCCAGTACTTC	CASSQDRGVAQYF
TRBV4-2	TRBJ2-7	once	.	TGTGCCAGCAGCCAAGACATAGGGTCGGTAAACGAGCAGTACTTC	CASSQDIGSVNEQYF
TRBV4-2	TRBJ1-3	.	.	TGTGCCAGCAGCCGGAAGGACAGCGGAAACACCATATATTTT	CASSRKDSGNTIYF
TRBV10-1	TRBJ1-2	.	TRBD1	TGCGCCAGCACCCGACAGGGGGCTCGGGTGGATGACTATGGCTACACCTTC	CASTRQGARVDDYGYTF
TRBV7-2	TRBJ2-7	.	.	TGTGCCAGCAGCTTAGGCAAGTCGGACGAGCAGTACTTC	CASSLGKSDEQYF
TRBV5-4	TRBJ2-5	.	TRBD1	TGTGCCAGCAGCCGGACAGGCGCTCAAGAGACCCAGTACTTC	CASSRTGAQETQYF
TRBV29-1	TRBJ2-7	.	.	TGCAGCGTTGGGGGGGTTATGGGGCCGCGGGAGCAGTACTTC	CSVGGVMGPREQYF
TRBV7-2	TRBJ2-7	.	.	TGTGCCAGCAGCTTAGCGTACGGGGATTACGAGCAGTACTTC	CASSLAYGDYEQYF
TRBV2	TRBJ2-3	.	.	TGTGCCAGCAAGACCGGGACTTTTCGGGCGGATACGCAGTATTTT	CASKTGTFRADTQYF
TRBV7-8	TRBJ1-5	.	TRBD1	TGTGCCAGCAGCGCCGACAGGGCTAGCAATCAGCCCCAGCATTTT	CASSADRASNQPQHF
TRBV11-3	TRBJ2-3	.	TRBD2	TGTGCCAGCGGAACGCGGGGGGCCCAGACGCAGTATTTT	CASGTRGAQTQYF
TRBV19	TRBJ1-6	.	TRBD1	TGTGCCAGTAGTAAAACGGACAGGGGTAATTCACCCCTCCACTTT	CASSKTDRGNSPLHF
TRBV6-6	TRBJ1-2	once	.	TGTGCCAGCAGTTACGAGGGGGGTACCTATGGCTACACCTTC	CASSYEGGTYGYTF
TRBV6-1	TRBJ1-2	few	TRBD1	TGTGCCAGCAGTGTCCAGACAGGGGGTCTCTATGGCTACACCTTC	CASSVQTGGLYGYTF
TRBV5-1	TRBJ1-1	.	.	TGCGCCAGCAGCTTGGTAACAGGAGGAGCTGCTGAAGCTTTCTTT	CASSLVTGGAAEAFF
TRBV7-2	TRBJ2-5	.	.	TGTGCCAGCAGCTTATGGGCAGGGCGAGGGGAGACCCAGTACTTC	CASSLWAGRGETQYF
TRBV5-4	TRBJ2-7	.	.	TGTGCCAGCAGCTTGGCGAGGGGGTCTCCCTACGAGCAGTACTTC	CASSLARGSPYEQYF
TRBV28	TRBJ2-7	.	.	TGTGCCAGCAAGCCACGGACAGGGAGGGGGAACGAGCAGTACTTC	CASKPRTGRGNEQYF
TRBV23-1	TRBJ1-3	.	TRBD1	TGCGCCAGCAGTCAATGGAGTTGGGACAGAGCTTTCTCTGGAAACACCATATATTTT	CASSQWSWDRAFSGNTIYF
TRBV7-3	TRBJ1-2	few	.	TGTGCCAGCAGCTTAAAGGGCTCGAGCTATGGCTACACCTTC	CASSLKGSSYGYTF
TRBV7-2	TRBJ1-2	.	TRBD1	TGTGCCAGCAGCCCCGGGACAGGGACTGGGGGCTATGGCTACACCTTC	CASSPGTGTGGYGYTF
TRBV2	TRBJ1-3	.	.	TGTGCCAGCAGTGAAACCAGGGGTATTGCTGGAAACACCATATATTTT	CASSETRGIAGNTIYF
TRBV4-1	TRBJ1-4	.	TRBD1	TGCGCCAACAGCCAATGGACAGGGAACGAAAAACTGTTTTTT	CANSQWTGNEKLFF
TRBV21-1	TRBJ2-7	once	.	TGTGCCAGCAGCAAAGACAGTTCAGGGGCCCACGAGCAGTACTTC	CASSKDSSGAHEQYF
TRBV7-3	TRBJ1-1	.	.	TGTGCCAGCAGCTTAGCGGGGGCGCGTTCTAAGAACACTGAAGCTTTCTTT	CASSLAGARSKNTEAFF
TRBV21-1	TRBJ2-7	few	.	TGTGCCAGCAGCAAAACCCGGACAGTTCCCTACGAGCAGTACTTC	CASSKTRTVPYEQYF
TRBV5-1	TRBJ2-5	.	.	TGCGCCAGCAGCGTGGACTCCCGAGAGACCCAGTACTTC	CASSVDSRETQYF
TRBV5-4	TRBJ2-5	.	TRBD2	TGTGCCAGCAGCCCAGTGGCTAGCGGGACCCAAGAGACCCAGTACTTC	CASSPVASGTQETQYF
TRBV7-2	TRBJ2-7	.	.	TGTGCCAGCAGCTTAGCGGACTTAAACTACGAGCAGTACTTC	CASSLADLNYEQYF
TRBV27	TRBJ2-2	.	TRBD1	TGTGCCAGCAGCTTTCATACTACCGGGACAGAGAACACCGGGGAGCTGTTTTTT	CASSFHTTGTENTGELFF
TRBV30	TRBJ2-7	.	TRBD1	TGTGCCTGGAGTGCGGACAGGTCCTATCGGAACGAGCAGTACTTC	CAWSADRSYRNEQYF
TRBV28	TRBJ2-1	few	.	TGTGCCAGCAGTGGGGACCACAATGAGCAGTTCTTC	CASSGDHNEQFF
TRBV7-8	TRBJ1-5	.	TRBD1	TGTGCCAGCAGCGCAGGGGGCAGGGGGCTTTATCAGCCCCAGCATTTT	CASSAGGRGLYQPQHF